This entry describes one T cell receptor beta chain. Antigen unknown. It may be a read error: a sequence one base away is much more abundant. Germline assignment: CDR1 SEHNR and CDR2 FQNEAQ (reference sequence). This CDR3 is 15 amino acids long. TCR beta CDR3 region amplification was performed from RNA transcripts. In the first-round RT-PCR of the TCR CDR3, the HTBI primer set was used. MiXCR was run by TCRdb on the multiplex PCR reads, yielding one entry per CDR3 protein. The top ten hold roughly 44% of the sample, which has 490,000 or so distinct CDR3 sequences, nearly 20% seen once. Uncontrolled infection, other autoimmune disease, pregnancy or lactation excluded patients. These data are taken from a study of T cells in Graves' hyperthyroidism and ophthalmopathy. Study-wide points: Clonotypes that were expanded in thyroid above 0.001 mostly appeared in blood too.

The sequence came from a man aged 35 to 55 with Graves' ophthalmopathy. The sequencing input was blood. The gene calls are TRBV7-9 and TRBJ2-1, with a possible D match to TRBD2 (7 bases). CDR3 in amino acids: CANSLVGGPYNEQFF. CDR3 in DNA: TGTGCCAACAGCTTAGTCGGGGGGCCCTACAATGAGCAGTTCTTC.